A selection of T cell receptor beta chains follows, all from one sample in a study of early T cells in non-severe SARS-CoV-2 infection. MiXCR was run by TCRdb on the 5' RACE reads, yielding one entry per CDR3 protein. The sample consists of 20,000 to 30,000 distinct CDR3 sequences, roughly 4.9% of them appearing once. The sequencing sample was made of whole blood. The receptors were gathered from an adult who was a healthcare worker with PCR-confirmed SARS-CoV-2 infection or an uninfected control (not recorded which). CDR3s include the opening cysteine and the closing phenylalanine or tryptophan. Each record gives: J gene, V gene, clone size, CDR3 protein. Clone size, where shown, is once, few, many, or a class for clones that have expanded.

j_gene: TRBJ2-1; v_gene: TRBV20-1; abundance: many; CDR3aa: CSATRDASSYNEQFF
j_gene: TRBJ2-1; v_gene: TRBV20-1; abundance: many; CDR3aa: CSARGTLLNEQFF
j_gene: TRBJ2-2; v_gene: TRBV7-3; abundance: many; CDR3aa: CASSSQGSGELFF
j_gene: TRBJ2-7; v_gene: TRBV14; abundance: few; CDR3aa: CASSQTYEQYF
j_gene: TRBJ2-3; v_gene: TRBV24-1; abundance: many; CDR3aa: CATSDFFTARGVDTQYF
j_gene: TRBJ2-1; v_gene: TRBV5-1; abundance: medium-sized; CDR3aa: CASSLAGANQNEQFF
j_gene: TRBJ2-2; v_gene: TRBV7-2; abundance: many; CDR3aa: CASSRQGRTGELFF
j_gene: TRBJ2-3; v_gene: TRBV19; abundance: many; CDR3aa: CASSRGTSGSGDTQYF
j_gene: TRBJ1-3; v_gene: TRBV11-3; abundance: many; CDR3aa: CASSAITGTVSSGNTIYF
j_gene: TRBJ2-4; v_gene: TRBV12-3/TRBV12-4; abundance: many; CDR3aa: CASSTTGGRAKNIQYF
j_gene: TRBJ1-2; v_gene: TRBV5-1; abundance: .; CDR3aa: CASSWDGSLRYGYTF
j_gene: TRBJ2-1; v_gene: TRBV20-1; abundance: few; CDR3aa: CSARGTGSGKSSYNEQFF
j_gene: TRBJ2-7; v_gene: TRBV20-1; abundance: many; CDR3aa: CSAREKHTPAGGPLDEQYF
j_gene: TRBJ2-2; v_gene: TRBV7-9; abundance: few; CDR3aa: CASSPYGTDRTGELFF
j_gene: TRBJ2-1; v_gene: TRBV5-1; abundance: many; CDR3aa: CASSLSQVAGGYNEQFF
j_gene: TRBJ2-2; v_gene: TRBV28; abundance: few; CDR3aa: CATTGEGGELFF
j_gene: TRBJ2-3; v_gene: TRBV7-6; abundance: few; CDR3aa: CASSPTSGSITDTQYF
j_gene: TRBJ2-5; v_gene: TRBV29-1; abundance: .; CDR3aa: CSVAPTQETQYF
j_gene: TRBJ2-3; v_gene: TRBV18; abundance: many; CDR3aa: CASSPRREGPDTQYF
j_gene: TRBJ1-1; v_gene: TRBV20-1; abundance: few; CDR3aa: CSAPRQGATEAFF
j_gene: TRBJ2-7; v_gene: TRBV29-1; abundance: many; CDR3aa: CSVGRDTSLGQYF
j_gene: TRBJ1-1; v_gene: TRBV6-5; abundance: few; CDR3aa: CASSFRQGNTEAFF
j_gene: TRBJ2-5; v_gene: TRBV6-1; abundance: few; CDR3aa: CASSRKGWGDRQETQYF
j_gene: TRBJ2-1; v_gene: TRBV5-1; abundance: .; CDR3aa: CASSSGTERGNEQFF
j_gene: TRBJ2-6; v_gene: TRBV12-2; abundance: many; CDR3aa: CASRPQVGGQPSGANVLTF
j_gene: TRBJ2-7; v_gene: TRBV9; abundance: many; CDR3aa: CASSANLQGFTGEQYF
j_gene: TRBJ2-1; v_gene: TRBV5-1; abundance: many; CDR3aa: CASSSGLAGGPSYNEQFF
j_gene: TRBJ2-1; v_gene: TRBV6-2/TRBV6-3; abundance: .; CDR3aa: CASELGMLQFF
j_gene: TRBJ2-1; v_gene: TRBV20-1; abundance: many; CDR3aa: CSASRDQGNEQFF
j_gene: TRBJ2-7; v_gene: TRBV18; abundance: few; CDR3aa: CASSLPGGVTYEQYF
j_gene: TRBJ2-1; v_gene: TRBV20-1; abundance: many; CDR3aa: CSAVGLAGGIINEQFF
j_gene: TRBJ2-2; v_gene: TRBV4-1; abundance: many; CDR3aa: CASSQDNTGELFF
j_gene: TRBJ2-6; v_gene: TRBV27; abundance: many; CDR3aa: CASSSRRREGSGANVLTF
j_gene: TRBJ2-1; v_gene: TRBV5-6; abundance: many; CDR3aa: CASSSGLAVSYNEQFF
j_gene: TRBJ1-3; v_gene: TRBV7-9; abundance: .; CDR3aa: CASSRQGSGNTIYF
j_gene: TRBJ2-3; v_gene: TRBV2; abundance: few; CDR3aa: CASSPGLAGVSDTQYF
j_gene: TRBJ1-5; v_gene: TRBV6-2/TRBV6-3; abundance: .; CDR3aa: CASRPYGTGVNQPQHF
j_gene: TRBJ1-1; v_gene: TRBV28; abundance: .; CDR3aa: CASSLLGSPSGAFF
j_gene: TRBJ1-1; v_gene: TRBV2; abundance: many; CDR3aa: CASSDPDTEAFF
j_gene: TRBJ2-4; v_gene: TRBV6-2/TRBV6-3; abundance: few; CDR3aa: CASSGTTKNIQYF
j_gene: TRBJ1-3; v_gene: TRBV14; abundance: many; CDR3aa: CASSRTAAGNTIYF
j_gene: TRBJ2-1; v_gene: TRBV10-3; abundance: many; CDR3aa: CAIRSGWSSYNEQFF
j_gene: TRBJ2-7; v_gene: TRBV20-1; abundance: many; CDR3aa: CSANFYDPYEQYF